The clone carrying this T cell receptor beta chain was recorded once. Antigen unknown. This sample was included in a study of a mutant IDH1 vaccine in newly diagnosed glioma. Across the study: Commencement of vaccination occurred 4-6 weeks following radiotherapy alone, or concurrently with temozolomide cycles. Points from the study as a whole: It was roughly 93% of patients that developed vaccine-induced immune responses. Any relationship between pseudoprogression and changes in top peripheral T cell clonotypes seemed absent.

Clones were read by immunoSEQ multiplex PCR, and TCRdb kept only the in-frame ones, dropping some. The repertoire consists of about 56,000 clones, with approximately 87% occurring once and the leading ten covering 1.6%. Time point specified: week 35, safety follow-up. The study gave 300 ug of mutant IDH1 20-mer peptide per vaccine dose, with topical imiquimod. The starting material was PBMCs, obtained from a glioma patient whose treatment included an IDH1 peptide vaccine. The sequence was obtained from a man aged 40-55 years with glioma.

As DNA, the CDR3 is TGTGCCAGCAGTGAACATAGAGGGGCGACCACAGATACGCAGTATTTT. This gives the protein CASSEHRGATTDTQYF. This sequence joins TRBV6-1 and TRBJ2-3; D might be TRBD1 or TRBD2, each matching 5 bases. Germline-derived CDR1 and CDR2 are MNHNS and SASEGT. Trimming left V 2 bases short and J 2 bases short, with 14 bases between. The CDR3 covers 16 residues.